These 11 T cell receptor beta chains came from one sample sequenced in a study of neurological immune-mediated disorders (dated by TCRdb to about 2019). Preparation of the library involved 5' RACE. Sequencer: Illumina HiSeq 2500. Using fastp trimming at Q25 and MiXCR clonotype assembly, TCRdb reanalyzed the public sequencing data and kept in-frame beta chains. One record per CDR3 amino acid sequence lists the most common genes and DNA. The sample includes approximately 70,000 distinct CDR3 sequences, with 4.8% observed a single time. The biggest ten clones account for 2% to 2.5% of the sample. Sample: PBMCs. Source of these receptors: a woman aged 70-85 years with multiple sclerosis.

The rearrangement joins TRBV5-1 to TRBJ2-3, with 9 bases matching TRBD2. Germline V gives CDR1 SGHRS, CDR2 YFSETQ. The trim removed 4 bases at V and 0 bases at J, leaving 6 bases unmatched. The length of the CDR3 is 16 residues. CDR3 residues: CASSLSGRTSTDTQYF. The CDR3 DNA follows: TGCGCCAGCAGCCTCAGCGGGAGGACTAGCACAGATACGCAGTATTTT. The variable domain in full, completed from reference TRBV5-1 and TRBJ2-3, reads KAGVTQTPRYLIKTRGQQVTLSCSPISGHRSVSWYQQTPGQGLQFLFEYFSETQRNKGNFPGRFSGRQFSNSRSEMNVSTLELGDSALYLCASSLSGRTSTDTQYFGPGTRLTVL.

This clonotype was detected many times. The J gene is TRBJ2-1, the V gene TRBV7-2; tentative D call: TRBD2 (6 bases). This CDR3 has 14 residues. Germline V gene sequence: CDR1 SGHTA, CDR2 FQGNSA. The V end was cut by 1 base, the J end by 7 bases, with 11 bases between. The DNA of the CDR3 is TGTGCCAGCAGCTTAGGGCTAGCGAGGAATGAGCAGTTCTTC. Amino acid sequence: CASSLGLARNEQFF.

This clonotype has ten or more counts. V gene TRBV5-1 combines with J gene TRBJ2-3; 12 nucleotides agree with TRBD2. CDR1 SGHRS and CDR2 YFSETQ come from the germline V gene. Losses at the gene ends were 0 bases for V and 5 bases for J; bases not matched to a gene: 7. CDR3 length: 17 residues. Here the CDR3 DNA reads TGCGCCAGCAGCTTGGCCCTAGCGGGAGGGCCTGAAGATACGCAGTATTTT. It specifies CASSLALAGGPEDTQYF.

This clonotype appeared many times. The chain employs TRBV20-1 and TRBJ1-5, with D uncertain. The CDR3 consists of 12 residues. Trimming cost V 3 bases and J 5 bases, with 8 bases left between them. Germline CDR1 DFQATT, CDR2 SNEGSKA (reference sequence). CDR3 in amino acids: CSASRGDQPQHF. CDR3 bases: TGCAGTGCTAGCCGGGGTGATCAGCCCCAGCATTTT.

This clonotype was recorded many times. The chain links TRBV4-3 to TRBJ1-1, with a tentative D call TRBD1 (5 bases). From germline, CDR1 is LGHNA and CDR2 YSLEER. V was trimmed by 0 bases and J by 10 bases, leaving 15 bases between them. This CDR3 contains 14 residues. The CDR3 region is CASSQDGTDPPAFF. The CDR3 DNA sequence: TGCGCCAGCAGCCAAGATGGGACCGATCCACCAGCTTTCTTT.

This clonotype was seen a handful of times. The CDR3 DNA reads TGTGCCAGCAGCTTAGCTCTGGTCAATCAGCCCCAGCATTTT. It codes for CASSLALVNQPQHF. J is TRBJ1-5 and V is TRBV7-2; D is uncertain. V lost 0 bases and J lost 3, with 6 bases in between. The CDR3 has 14 residues. Looked up from germline, CDR1 is SGHTA and CDR2 is FQGNSA. Variable domain in full (rest from reference TRBV7-2 and TRBJ1-5): GAGVSQSPSNKVTEKGKDVELRCDPISGHTALYWYRQSLGQGLEFLIYFQGNSAPDKSGLPSDRFSAERTGGSVSTLTIQRTQQEDSAVYLCASSLALVNQPQHFGDGTRLSIL.

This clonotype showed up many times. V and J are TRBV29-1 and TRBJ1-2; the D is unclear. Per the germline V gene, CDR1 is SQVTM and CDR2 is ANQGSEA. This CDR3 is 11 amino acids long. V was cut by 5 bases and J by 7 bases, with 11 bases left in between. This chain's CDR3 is CSVISMAGYTF. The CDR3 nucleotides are TGCAGCGTTATTTCGATGGCTGGCTACACCTTC.

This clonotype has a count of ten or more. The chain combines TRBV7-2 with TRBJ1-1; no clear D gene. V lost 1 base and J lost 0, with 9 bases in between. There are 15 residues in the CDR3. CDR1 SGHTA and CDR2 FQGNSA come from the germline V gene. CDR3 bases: TGTGCCAGCAGCTTAGGTTCTTCTTTGAACACTGAAGCTTTCTTT. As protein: CASSLGSSLNTEAFF.

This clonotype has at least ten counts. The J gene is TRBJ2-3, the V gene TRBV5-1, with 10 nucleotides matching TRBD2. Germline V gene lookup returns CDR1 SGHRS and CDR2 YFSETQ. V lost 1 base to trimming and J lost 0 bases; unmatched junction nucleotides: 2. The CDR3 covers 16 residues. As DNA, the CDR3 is TGCGCCAGCAGCTTGACTAGCGGGGCTAGCACAGATACGCAGTATTTT. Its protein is CASSLTSGASTDTQYF.

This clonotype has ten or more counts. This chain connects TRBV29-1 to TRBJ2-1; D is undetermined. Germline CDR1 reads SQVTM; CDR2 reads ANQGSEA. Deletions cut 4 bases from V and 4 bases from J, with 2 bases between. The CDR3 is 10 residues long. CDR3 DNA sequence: TGCAGCGTTGGTTACAATGAGCAGTTCTTC. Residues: CSVGYNEQFF.

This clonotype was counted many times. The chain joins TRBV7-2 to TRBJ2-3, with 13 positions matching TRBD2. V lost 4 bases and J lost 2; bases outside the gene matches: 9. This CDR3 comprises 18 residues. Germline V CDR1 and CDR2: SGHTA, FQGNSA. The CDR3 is CASSSHSTSGRDTDTQYF. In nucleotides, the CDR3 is TGTGCCAGCAGCTCCCACTCTACTAGCGGGAGGGACACAGATACGCAGTATTTT.